One T cell receptor (beta chain) is described in this entry. A single count supports this clone. Its antigen remains undetermined. Base qualities are not recorded, but no much larger clone differs from it by a single base. The sample originates from a study of T cell changes during pregnancy in multiple sclerosis (dated by TCRdb to the late 2010s). At the level of the whole study: Changes in the T cell repertoire over the course of pregnancy were examined in this study in women with multiple sclerosis.

The method behind the library was the immunoSEQ multiplex PCR assay. Drawn from immuneACCESS, this table holds only the in-frame rearrangements with V and J called that TCRdb kept. Clones are partly lost; checked studies trace under half to an unresolved V gene and leave the rest unexplained. The sample data list about 55,000 clones, and 94% of these were observed just once. The ten largest clones take up about 3% of the sample. Inclusive of the bounding cysteine and phenylalanine, the CDR3 is 15 residues long. CDR3 DNA is the only sequence kept; it has 45 bases, read in frame from the first base. V loses 0 bases at its end and J loses 8 bases; junction bases beyond the gene matches: 5. From the germline V gene, CDR1 is SGDLS and CDR2 is YYNGEE.

The chain employs TRBV9 and TRBJ2-1, with 10 junctional bases fitting TRBD2. The source is a female donor with multiple sclerosis, enrolled in a pregnancy study. The starting material was CD8+ T cells from peripheral blood mononuclear cells, obtained in the third trimester of pregnancy. This receptor carries the CDR3 CASSVGGTSVDEQFF. The base sequence is TGTGCCAGCAGCGTAGGCGGGACTAGCGTTGATGAGCAGTTCTTC. Supplemented by the reference TRBV9 and TRBJ2-1 proteins around the CDR3, the complete variable domain is DSGVTQTPKHLITATGQRVTLRCSPRSGDLSVYWYQQSLDQGLQFLIQYYNGEERAKGNILERFSAQQFPDLHSELNLSSLELGDSALYFCASSVGGTSVDEQFFGPGTRLTVL.